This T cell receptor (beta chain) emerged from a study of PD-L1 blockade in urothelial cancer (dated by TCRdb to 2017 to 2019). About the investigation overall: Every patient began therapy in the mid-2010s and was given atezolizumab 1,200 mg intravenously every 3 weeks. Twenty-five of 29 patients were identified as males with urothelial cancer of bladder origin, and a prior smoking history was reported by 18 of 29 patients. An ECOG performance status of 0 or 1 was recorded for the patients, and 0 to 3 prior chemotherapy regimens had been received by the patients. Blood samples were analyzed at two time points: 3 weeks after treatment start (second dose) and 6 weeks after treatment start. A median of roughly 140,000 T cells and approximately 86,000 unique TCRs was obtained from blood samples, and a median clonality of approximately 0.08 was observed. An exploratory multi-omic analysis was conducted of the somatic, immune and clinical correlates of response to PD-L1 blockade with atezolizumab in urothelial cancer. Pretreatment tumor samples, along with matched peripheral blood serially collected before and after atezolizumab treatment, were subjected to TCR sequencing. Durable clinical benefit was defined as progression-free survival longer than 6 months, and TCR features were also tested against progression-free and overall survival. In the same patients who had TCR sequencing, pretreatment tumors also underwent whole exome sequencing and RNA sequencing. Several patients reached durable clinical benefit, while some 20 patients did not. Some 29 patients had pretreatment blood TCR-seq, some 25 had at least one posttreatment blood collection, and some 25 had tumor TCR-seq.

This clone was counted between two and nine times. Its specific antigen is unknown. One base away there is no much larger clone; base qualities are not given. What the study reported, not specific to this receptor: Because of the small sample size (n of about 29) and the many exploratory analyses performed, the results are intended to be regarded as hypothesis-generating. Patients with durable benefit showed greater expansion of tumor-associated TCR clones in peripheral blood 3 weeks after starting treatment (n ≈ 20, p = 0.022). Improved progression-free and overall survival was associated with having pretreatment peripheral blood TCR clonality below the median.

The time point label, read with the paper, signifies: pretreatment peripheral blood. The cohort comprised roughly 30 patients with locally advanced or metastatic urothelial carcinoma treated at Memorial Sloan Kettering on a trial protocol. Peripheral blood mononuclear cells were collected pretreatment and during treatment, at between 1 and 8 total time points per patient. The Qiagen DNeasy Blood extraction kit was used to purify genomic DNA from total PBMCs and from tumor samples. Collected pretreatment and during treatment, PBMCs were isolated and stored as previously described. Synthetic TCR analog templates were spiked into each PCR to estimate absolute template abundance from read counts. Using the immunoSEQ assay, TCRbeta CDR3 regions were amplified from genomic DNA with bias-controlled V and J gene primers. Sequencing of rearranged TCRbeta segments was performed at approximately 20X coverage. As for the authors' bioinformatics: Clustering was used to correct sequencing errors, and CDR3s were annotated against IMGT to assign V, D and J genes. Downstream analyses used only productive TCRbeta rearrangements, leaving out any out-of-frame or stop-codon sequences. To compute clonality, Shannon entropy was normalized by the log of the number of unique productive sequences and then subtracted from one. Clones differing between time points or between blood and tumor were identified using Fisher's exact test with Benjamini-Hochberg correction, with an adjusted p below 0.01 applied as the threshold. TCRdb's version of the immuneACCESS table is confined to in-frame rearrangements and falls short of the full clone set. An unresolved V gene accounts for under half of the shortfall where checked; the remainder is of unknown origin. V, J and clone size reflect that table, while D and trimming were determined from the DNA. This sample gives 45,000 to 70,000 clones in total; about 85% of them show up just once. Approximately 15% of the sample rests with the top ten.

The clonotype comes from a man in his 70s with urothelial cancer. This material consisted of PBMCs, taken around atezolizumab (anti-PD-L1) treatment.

The nucleotide sequence is TGTGCCAGTAGTATCTGGACAGGGAAAGGGTACGAGCAGTACTTC. It translates to CASSIWTGKGYEQYF. Recombination connected TRBV19 to TRBJ2-7; 8 central nucleotides agree with TRBD1. V and J are trimmed by 3 bases and 4 bases, and the gene matches miss 8 bases of the junction. From its cysteine to its phenylalanine, the CDR3 spans 15 amino acids. Only the CDR3 DNA is retained, 45 bases long and in frame from the first base. In the germline V gene (reference sequence), CDR1 corresponds to LNHDA and CDR2 to SQIVND.